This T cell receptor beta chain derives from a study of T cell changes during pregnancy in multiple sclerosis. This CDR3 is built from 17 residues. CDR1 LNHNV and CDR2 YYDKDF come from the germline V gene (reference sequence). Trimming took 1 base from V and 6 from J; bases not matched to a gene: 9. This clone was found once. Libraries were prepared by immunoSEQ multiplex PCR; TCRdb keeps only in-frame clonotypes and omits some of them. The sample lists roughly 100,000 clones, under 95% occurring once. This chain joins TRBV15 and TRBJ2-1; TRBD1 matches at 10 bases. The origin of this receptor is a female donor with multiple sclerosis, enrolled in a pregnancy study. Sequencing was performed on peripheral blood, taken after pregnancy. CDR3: CATSRGLLDRGTNEQFF. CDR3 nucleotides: TGTGCCACCAGCAGAGGTCTGCTGGACAGGGGGACCAATGAGCAGTTCTTC.